This section outlines one T cell receptor (beta chain) sequence together with its context. This sample is drawn from a study of T cell changes during pregnancy in multiple sclerosis. J gave up 7 bases and V 6 bases, and 12 bases lay outside the gene matches. The CDR3 consists of 16 residues. CDR1 MRHNA and CDR2 SNTAGT come from the germline V gene. TCRdb keeps only in-frame clones here, not all; method: immunoSEQ multiplex PCR. The sample consists of approximately 30,000 clones, approximately 90% of them appearing once. This TCR derives from a female donor with multiple sclerosis, enrolled in a pregnancy study. This chain links TRBV6-4 with TRBJ2-4; 10 bases agree with TRBD2. The starting material was CD8+ T cells from peripheral blood mononuclear cells, obtained in the third trimester of pregnancy. The CDR3 region is CASSFSGRDGTNIQYF. CDR3 coding DNA: TGTGCCAGCAGCTTCAGCGGGAGGGACGGGACGAACATTCAGTACTTC.